This TCR beta chain was documented in a study of blood T cell repertoires in COVID-19. Looking at the study overall: Collection of acute and convalescent COVID-19 samples took place in the United States, Italy and Spain. From T cells, B-cell-depleted T cells, or PBMCs came the material, which was cDNA or gDNA.

The CDR3 has 16 amino acids. Germline V lookup: CDR1 KGHSH, CDR2 LQKENI. Trimming cost V 5 bases and J 0 bases; bases outside gene matches: 5. The protocol was immunoSEQ multiplex PCR, while the TCRdb copy is restricted to in-frame clones and leaves out a portion. The sample shows approximately 360,000 clones, approximately 89% of them seen only once. Participants came from some 23 US areas, aged roughly 18 to 89 years. Participant-given clinical history determined each cohort assignment. This sequence originates from a man aged 35 to 55 in a cohort exposed to, infected with or recovered from COVID-19 (not recorded which). Source material: PBMCs or T cells enriched from blood (not recorded which). This sequence joins TRBV18 and TRBJ2-1; 9 bases match TRBD2. CDR3 DNA: TGTGCCAGCTCATCAAAGACTAGCGGCTCCTACAATGAGCAGTTCTTC. Protein product: CASSSKTSGSYNEQFF. The complete variable domain, with remaining parts taken from reference TRBV18 and TRBJ2-1, reads NAGVMQNPRHLVRRRGQEARLRCSPMKGHSHVYWYRQLPEEGLKFMVYLQKENIIDESGMPKERFSAEFPKEGPSILRIQQVVRGDSAAYFCASSSKTSGSYNEQFFGPGTRLTVL.